Below, 31 T cell receptor beta chains from the same sample are listed, as sequenced in a study of T cells in women clearing cervical HPV infection. The repertoire was sequenced with immunoSEQ multiplex PCR; TCRdb's copy has only in-frame clones and lacks some. This repertoire includes 20,000 to 25,000 clones. Sequencing input: blood buffy coat. Receptors were obtained from a woman between 18 and 75 years old with a cervical HPV16 infection that either progressed to CIN3+ or cleared (not recorded which).

Note on this clone: The CDR3 end is not reached by the read, which stops 3 residues before it; the germline J gene fills it in. V is TRBV7-9 and J is TRBJ1-6, with D possibly matching TRBD1 (6 bases). Trimming removed 5 bases from V and 4 bases from J, with 9 bases in between. Germline V gene data show CDR1 as SEHNR and CDR2 as FQNEAQ (reference sequence). CDR3 length equals 14 residues. CDR3 DNA (partial): TGTGCCAGCAGCCCGGGACAATATAATTCACCC. Encoded protein: CASSPGQYNSP. In full, the CDR3 reads CASSPGQYNSPLHF.

Remarks on this clone: The read halts 3 residues ahead of the CDR3 end, with the missing end drawn from the germline J gene. This chain joins TRBV28 and TRBJ2-3; TRBD2 matches 7 bases. The CDR3 contains 13 residues. J gave up 0 bases and V 10 bases, and 4 bases lay outside the gene matches. Germline CDR1 reads MDHEN; CDR2 reads SYDVKM. Partial CDR3 DNA: TGTGCCACTAAGCGGGATAGCACAGATACG. Its translation is CATKRDSTDT. The whole CDR3 is CATKRDSTDTQYF.

Concerning this clone itself: Relative to the germline gene, one junction end is altered; a read error may explain this. The read ends 3 residues shy of where the CDR3 ends; the end is completed using the germline J gene. J is TRBJ2-1 and V is TRBV13; 13 bases map to TRBD2. The CDR3 runs to 15 residues. The germline V gene encodes CDR1 PRHDT and CDR2 FYEKMQ (reference sequence). The sequenced part of the CDR3 DNA is TGTGCCAGCAGCCTAGGACTAGCGGGAGCCAATGAG. Translating gives CASSLGLAGANE. The whole CDR3 region reads CASSLGLAGANEQFF.

Note on this clone: The read is 3 residues too short to cover the CDR3 end, so that end is filled in from the germline J gene. The chain has TRBV7-2 and TRBJ2-3; a weak D match, TRBD2 (5 bases). From germline, CDR1 is SGHTA and CDR2 FQGNSA. The CDR3 is 14 residues long. Deletions cut 0 bases from V and 6 bases from J, with 10 bases between. CDR3 DNA, as far as it was read: TGTGCCAGCAGCTTAGCGGGAGCGGTGGATACG. Translated, it gives CASSLAGAVDT. The whole CDR3 protein reads CASSLAGAVDTQYF.

Regarding this clone: The read ends 3 residues before the CDR3 terminus; that terminus is restored from the germline J gene. The chain employs TRBV19 and TRBJ1-1, with TRBD1 as a possible D gene (6 bases). Trimming removed 7 bases at V and 0 bases at J, with 9 bases between. Germline V gene data show CDR1 as LNHDA and CDR2 as SQIVND (reference sequence). The CDR3 has 13 residues. This CDR3 is CASTRTVNTEAFF. Partial CDR3 DNA: TGTGCCAGTACCCGGACAGTGAACACTGAA.

With regard to this clone: The read terminates 3 residues before the CDR3 end, so the remaining end is supplied by the germline J gene. The rearrangement joins TRBV5-1 to TRBJ2-1; D gene uncertain. The CDR3 contains 16 residues. Germline loops: CDR1 SGHRS, CDR2 YFSETQ. Trimming removed 0 bases at V and 0 bases at J, with 10 bases between. This chain's CDR3 is CASSLGDRVSYNEQFF. CDR3 DNA (partial): TGCGCCAGCAGCTTGGGAGATAGGGTCTCCTACAATGAG. Using reference TRBV5-1 and TRBJ2-1 for the parts outside the CDR3, the full variable domain is KAGVTQTPRYLIKTRGQQVTLSCSPISGHRSVSWYQQTPGQGLQFLFEYFSETQRNKGNFPGRFSGRQFSNSRSEMNVSTLELGDSALYLCASSLGDRVSYNEQFFGPGTRLTVL.

With regard to this clone: Read sequence stops 3 residues before the CDR3 end, and the germline J gene provides the missing end. The chain has TRBV19 and TRBJ1-4; 7 nucleotides align to TRBD1. CDR3 size: 17 residues. The germline gives CDR1 LNHDA, CDR2 SQIVND (reference sequence). V dropped 3 bases and J dropped 8; count of bases not matched to a gene: 15. Incomplete CDR3 DNA: TGTGCCAGTAGTATGCCGCGACGGGACAGAACCCCCGAAAAA. The encoded protein is CASSMPRRDRTPEK. The CDR3 as a whole reads CASSMPRRDRTPEKLFF.

The CDR3 bases that were read are TGTGCCAGCAGCTTAGTAAGGCGAGGGACAGATACC. It translates to CASSLVRRGTDT. The whole CDR3 protein is CASSLVRRGTDTYTF. The chain has TRBV7-2 and TRBJ1-2, with 7 bases identical to TRBD1. The read terminates 3 residues before the CDR3 end, so the remaining end is supplied by the germline J gene. CDR3 size: 15 residues. From germline, CDR1 is SGHTA and CDR2 FQGNSA.

This clone is classed as medium-sized (0.01 to 0.1%) by frequency. CDR3 residues: CASSPPGTSGETQYF. The part of the CDR3 DNA that was read is TGTGCCAGCTCACCCCCAGGGACTAGCGGAGAGACC. This rearrangement joins TRBV18 to TRBJ2-5, with TRBD2 matching over 11 bases. The DNA ends 3 residues before the CDR3 does, and the rest of the CDR3 is filled in from the germline J gene. The CDR3 is made up of 15 amino acids. Germline CDR1 is KGHSH and CDR2 is LQKENI. With V trimmed by 3 bases and J by 4 bases, 4 bases remained unmatched.

Comments on this clone: The DNA ends 3 residues before the CDR3 does, and the rest of the CDR3 is filled in from the germline J gene. The J gene is TRBJ2-1, the V gene TRBV9; D call uncertain. Germline V gene lookup returns CDR1 SGDLS and CDR2 YYNGEE. The CDR3 extends over 12 amino acids. V was pared by 0 bases and J by 9 bases, with 7 bases between. CDR3 sequence reads: CASSVGTSEQFF. The CDR3 bases that were read are TGTGCCAGCAGCGTAGGCACAAGTGAG.

Note on this clone: The read gets to within 3 residues of the CDR3 end, and the germline J gene fills in the rest. The chain uses TRBV29-1 and TRBJ2-5, with a possible D match to TRBD2 (5 bases). The germline gives CDR1 SQVTM, CDR2 ANQGSEA. The CDR3 length is 13 residues. The V and J ends lost 5 bases and 2 bases respectively, with 12 bases between them. Incomplete CDR3 DNA: TGCAGCGTTTCAACGGGCGGGCAAGAGACC. This codes for CSVSTGGQET. The entire CDR3 protein is CSVSTGGQETQYF.

Concerning this clone itself: The CDR3 end falls 3 residues outside the read, so it is completed with the germline J gene. The chain is built from TRBV10-3 and TRBJ1-2; TRBD1 aligns across 7 bases. The CDR3 is 13 amino acids. Germline-derived CDR1 and CDR2 are ENHRY and SYGVKD. V was clipped by 8 bases and J by 0 bases; unmatched bases: 3. This CDR3 reads CAIGTEANYGYTF. The sequenced part of the CDR3 DNA is TGTGCCATCGGGACAGAGGCTAACTATGGC.

On this clone: From the germline J gene comes the end of the CDR3, since the read stops 3 residues before it. This rearrangement joins TRBV29-1 to TRBJ2-3; D not certain. This CDR3 contains 14 residues. Trimming stripped 2 bases from V and 6 bases from J, with 15 bases between. The germline gives CDR1 SQVTM, CDR2 ANQGSEA. The DNA read from the CDR3 is TGCAGCGTTGAAATAGGTTCATTCGGGGATACG. Protein sequence: CSVEIGSFGDT. The whole CDR3 sequence reads CSVEIGSFGDTQYF.

As concerns this clone: The read halts 3 residues ahead of the CDR3 end, with the missing end drawn from the germline J gene. V usage is TRBV28 and J usage is TRBJ2-1; D is unclear. The germline V gene encodes CDR1 MDHEN and CDR2 SYDVKM. The V gene lost 9 bases and the J gene lost 6 bases, with 12 bases spanning the gap. This CDR3 has 12 amino acids. CDR3 protein: CASHKLSNEQFF. The CDR3 bases that were read are TGTGCCAGTCACAAGTTGAGCAATGAG.

Note on this clone: The read ends 3 residues early relative to the CDR3; the germline J gene fills the gap. The rearrangement joins TRBV11-2 to TRBJ2-5; 8 nucleotides agree with TRBD2. Germline V gives CDR1 SGHAT, CDR2 FQNNGV. V gave up 5 bases and J gave up 2 bases; unmatched junction bases: 7. This CDR3 is 15 amino acids long. The CDR3 DNA, read in part, is TGTGCCAGCAGCCGCGGGGGGCAGGCACAAGAGACC. It is translated as CASSRGGQAQET. The full-length CDR3 reads as CASSRGGQAQETQYF.

Notes on this clone: The observed sequence ends 3 residues before the CDR3 terminus, with the missing tail filled in from the germline J gene. The V call is TRBV20-1, the J call TRBJ2-1, with TRBD1 matching over 10 bases. This CDR3 has 13 residues. V lost 6 bases to trimming and J lost 9 bases; unmatched junction nucleotides: 8. CDR1 and CDR2 from the germline V gene are DFQATT and SNEGSKA (reference sequence). The DNA read from the CDR3 is TGCAGTGCGGGCCGACAGGGGGCGCGTGAG. It yields the protein CSAGRQGARE. The full CDR3 protein reads CSAGRQGAREQFF.

In terms of frequency, this clone is medium-sized. Read sequence stops 3 residues before the CDR3 end, and the germline J gene provides the missing end. The chain couples TRBV18 to TRBJ2-4; D possibly corresponds to TRBD1 (6 bases). The CDR3 sequence is 17 residues long. Trimming removed 1 base from V and 0 bases from J, with 13 bases in between. The germline V gene has CDR1 KGHSH and CDR2 LQKENI. The sequenced CDR3 bases are TGTGCCAGCTCACCACTCGACAGGTCAAGAGCCAAAAACATT. It codes for CASSPLDRSRAKNI. The CDR3 in full is CASSPLDRSRAKNIQYF.

As for this clone: The CDR3 end falls 3 residues outside the read, so it is completed with the germline J gene. The V and J genes are TRBV11-3 and TRBJ2-1, with TRBD2 matching over 14 bases. Germline CDR1 and CDR2: SGHNT and YENEEA. J gave up 9 bases and V 5 bases, and 6 bases lay outside the gene matches. CDR3 length: 15 residues. Incomplete CDR3 DNA: TGTGCCAGCAGCAAGGGACTAGCGGGAGAGACTGAG. It yields the protein CASSKGLAGETE. Given in full, the CDR3 is CASSKGLAGETEQFF. Together with reference TRBV11-3 and TRBJ2-1, the CDR3 gives the full variable domain: EAGVVQSPRYKIIEKKQPVAFWCNPISGHNTLYWYLQNLGQGPELLIRYENEEAVDDSQLPKDRFSAERLKGVDSTLKIQPAELGDSAVYLCASSKGLAGETEQFFGPGTRLTVL.

As regards this clone: The sequence runs out 3 residues before the end of the CDR3; the remainder is reconstructed from the germline J gene. This sequence joins TRBV20-1 and TRBJ2-7, with a possible D match to TRBD2 (7 bases). V lost 5 bases and J 5 bases, leaving 22 bases between the germline ends. Germline V CDR1 and CDR2: DFQATT, SNEGSKA (reference sequence). The length of the CDR3 is 15 residues. The CDR3 DNA, read in part, is TGCAGTGCTGGGGGGGCCCCACTGGGGCGGGACGAG. Amino acid sequence: CSAGGAPLGRDE. The entire CDR3 protein reads CSAGGAPLGRDEQYF.

CDR3 bases read: TGTGCCAGCAGCTCTCCGGGACTCACTTCTAATGAG. Residues: CASSSPGLTSNE. The whole CDR3 region reads CASSSPGLTSNEQFF. The chain carries TRBV2 and TRBJ2-1; D perhaps matches TRBD2 (6 bases). The missing CDR3 end, 3 residues past where the read stops, is filled in from the germline J gene. Germline CDR1 and CDR2: SNHLY and FYNNEI. Deletions cut 6 bases from V and 7 bases from J, with 19 bases between. The CDR3 consists of 15 residues.

On this clone: The read halts 3 residues ahead of the CDR3 end, with the missing end drawn from the germline J gene. The chain uses TRBV5-6 and TRBJ2-3; 12 bases match TRBD1. Trimming removed 4 bases from V and 6 bases from J; junction bases left unmatched: 6. The CDR3 has 15 amino acids. Germline loops: CDR1 SGHDT, CDR2 YYEEEE. CDR3 amino acids: CASSKAGTGGDTQYF. CDR3 DNA, as far as it was read: TGTGCCAGCAGCAAGGCCGGGACAGGGGGCGATACG. Based on the CDR3 plus reference TRBV5-6 and TRBJ2-3, the full variable domain is DAGVTQSPTHLIKTRGQQVTLRCSPKSGHDTVSWYQQALGQGPQFIFQYYEEEERQRGNFPDRFSGHQFPNYSSELNVNALLLGDSALYLCASSKAGTGGDTQYFGPGTRLTVL.

A word on this clone: The CDR3 goes on 3 residues after the read ends, and that part is filled in from the germline J gene. The chain joins TRBV19 to TRBJ2-3; TRBD2 aligns across 13 bases. V was clipped by 4 bases and J by 0 bases; unmatched bases: 7. The germline CDR1 and CDR2 sequences are LNHDA and SQIVND (reference sequence). CDR3 length: 18 residues. CDR3 DNA (partial): TGTGCCAGTAGTAGCAGGGGACTAGCGGGAACTAGCACAGATACG. It is translated as CASSSRGLAGTSTDT. The whole CDR3 is CASSSRGLAGTSTDTQYF.

A remark on this clone: Read coverage stops 3 residues before the CDR3 terminus; the germline J gene supplies the remainder. The rearrangement joins TRBV19 to TRBJ2-7, with TRBD2 matching over 7 bases. Trimming at V came to 5 bases and at J to 4 bases, leaving 14 bases not matched to a gene. Germline V CDR1 and CDR2: LNHDA, SQIVND (reference sequence). The CDR3 extends over 16 amino acids. The DNA read from the CDR3 is TGTGCCAGTAGTCCTACCCCTAGCGGAAACCCTTACGAG. The encoded protein is CASSPTPSGNPYE. In full, the CDR3 is CASSPTPSGNPYEQYF.

Concerning this clone: The sequenced fragment ends 3 residues before the CDR3 boundary, so the rest is inferred from the germline J gene. The J gene is TRBJ1-6, the V gene TRBV6-1; unclear D gene. V was pared by 4 bases and J by 3 bases, with 4 bases between. This CDR3 has 13 residues. The germline V gene has CDR1 MNHNS and CDR2 SASEGT. The CDR3 is CASSAVYNSPLHF. The CDR3 bases that were read are TGTGCCAGCAGTGCCGTCTATAATTCACCC.

About this clone itself: From the germline J gene comes the end of the CDR3, since the read stops 3 residues before it. This chain connects TRBV2 to TRBJ2-5, with TRBD2 as a possible D gene (5 bases). Germline CDR1 is SNHLY and CDR2 is FYNNEI. The CDR3 runs 15 residues. V lost 5 bases and J lost 1, with 14 bases in between. The CDR3 DNA, read in part, is TGTGCCAGCAGTACCTATTCACTAGTCCAAGAGACC. This encodes CASSTYSLVQET. The whole CDR3 is CASSTYSLVQETQYF.

A word on this clone: The read is 3 residues too short to cover the CDR3 end, so that end is filled in from the germline J gene. The chain links TRBV5-1 to TRBJ2-3; the D is unclear. The CDR3 is made up of 16 amino acids. The V and J ends lost 4 bases and 2 bases respectively, with 17 bases between them. Germline V CDR1 and CDR2: SGHRS, YFSETQ. Partial CDR3 DNA: TGCGCCAGCAGCCTCCCGTCTGGCGGTCCCACAGATACG. Translating gives CASSLPSGGPTDT. The entire CDR3 reads CASSLPSGGPTDTQYF. Full variable domain (missing parts from reference TRBV5-1 and TRBJ2-3): KAGVTQTPRYLIKTRGQQVTLSCSPISGHRSVSWYQQTPGQGLQFLFEYFSETQRNKGNFPGRFSGRQFSNSRSEMNVSTLELGDSALYLCASSLPSGGPTDTQYFGPGTRLTVL.

Concerning this clone: The observed sequence ends 3 residues before the CDR3 terminus, with the missing tail filled in from the germline J gene. V gene TRBV4-2 combines with J gene TRBJ2-7; D gene uncertain. CDR1 is LGHNA and CDR2 is YNFKEQ in the germline V gene. The CDR3 covers 16 residues. The V gene lost 1 base and the J gene lost 1 base, with 14 bases spanning the gap. Here the CDR3 reads CASSQAPAGKSYEQYF. The part of the CDR3 DNA that was read is TGTGCCAGCAGCCAAGCCCCTGCAGGAAAATCCTACGAG.

With respect to this clone: The read terminates 3 residues before the CDR3 end, so the remaining end is supplied by the germline J gene. This chain connects TRBV5-1 to TRBJ2-4, with 8 nucleotides matching TRBD1. This CDR3 has 15 residues. Germline CDR1 SGHRS, CDR2 YFSETQ. CDR3 sequence: CASSYPDRASFGQYF. The DNA read from the CDR3 is TGCGCCAGCAGCTACCCGGACAGGGCTTCTTTTGGT.

Remarks on this clone: The read is 3 residues too short to cover the CDR3 end, so that end is filled in from the germline J gene. The chain couples TRBV6-4 to TRBJ1-5, with D possibly matching TRBD1 (6 bases). The germline CDR1 and CDR2 sequences are MRHNA and SNTAGT. CDR3 length equals 15 residues. The germline V and J ends were trimmed by 3 bases and 4 bases, with 13 bases remaining between them. This chain's CDR3 is CASSEGGGANQPQHF. The DNA read from the CDR3 is TGTGCCAGCAGTGAAGGGGGGGGAGCTAATCAGCCC.

A word on this clone: The read finishes 3 residues shy of the CDR3 end, and the germline J gene is used to complete it. The rearrangement links TRBV20-1 to TRBJ2-2; D is undetermined. V was trimmed by 3 bases and J by 4 bases, leaving 6 bases between them. Germline CDR1 DFQATT, CDR2 SNEGSKA (reference sequence). CDR3 length: 12 residues. The covered CDR3 bases are TGCAGTGCTAGTCAGAGCACCGGGGAG. Protein product: CSASQSTGE. In full, the CDR3 reads CSASQSTGELFF.

Remarks on this clone: The CDR3 is cut off 3 residues early in the read; its end comes from the germline J gene. Within the sample, other DNA sequences also encode this same CDR3. V is TRBV10-3 and J is TRBJ1-3; D not resolved. Trimming took 7 bases from V and 0 from J, leaving 13 bases between them. The germline V gene has CDR1 ENHRY and CDR2 SYGVKD. The CDR3 extends over 15 amino acids. The CDR3 spells CAITDRRFSGNTIYF. CDR3 DNA, as far as it was read: TGTGCCATCACCGACCGGCGGTTCTCTGGAAACACC.